This T cell receptor (beta chain) was captured in a study of blood T cell repertoires in COVID-19. Overall study context: Samples representing acute and convalescent COVID-19 were sourced from the United States, Italy and Spain. Sample material is recorded as cDNA or gDNA derived from T cells, B-cell-depleted T cells, or PBMCs.

Original data processing: Reference gene primer amplification gave estimated nucleated cell counts. Method: immunoSEQ multiplex PCR; TCRdb's copy keeps in-frame clones and lacks some. The V and J calls and clone size come from that table; D and trimming were worked out from the DNA. The table shows a few hundred thousand clones, with around 87% occurring only once. Germline loops: CDR1 MNHNY, CDR2 SVGAGI (reference sequence). Trimming took 7 bases from V and 5 from J, leaving 19 bases between them. This CDR3 comprises 15 residues. This sequence originates from a man between 18 and 29 years old with active or convalescent COVID-19. The specimen sequenced was peripheral blood. J is TRBJ2-3 and V is TRBV6-6; tentative D call: TRBD1 (5 bases). The CDR3 DNA sequence: TGTGCCAGCAACGAACATTCCGACAGAGTAGATACGCAGTATTTT. Residues: CASNEHSDRVDTQYF.